The count of the clone carrying this T cell receptor beta chain is one. Trimming pared 5 bases from V and 0 bases from J, leaving 12 bases between. Per germline, CDR1 MNHEY and CDR2 SMNVEV (reference sequence). This CDR3 comprises 15 residues. The sample originates from a study of blood T cell repertoires in COVID-19. Study-level information: T cells, B-cell-depleted T cells, or PBMCs supplied cDNA or gDNA.

Method: immunoSEQ multiplex PCR; TCRdb's copy keeps in-frame clones and lacks some. The table lists approximately 190,000 clones, more than 70% of them singletons. This sequence originates from a woman aged 40 to 49 who had recovered from COVID-19. The material sequenced was peripheral blood. The V and J genes are TRBV27 and TRBJ2-3; D uncertain. The CDR3 DNA follows: TGTGCCAGCAGTCCCGCAGGTTTAAGCACAGATACGCAGTATTTT. Its translation: CASSPAGLSTDTQYF.